Below, 8 T cell receptor beta chains from the same sample are listed, as sequenced in a study of blood T cells in healthy people across ages. The authors ran a second PCR of about 7 to 11 cycles using a sample-barcoded 5' primer and a J-beta primer mix. TCRdb used MiXCR to reprocess the 5' RACE reads, holding one entry per CDR3 protein. The sample comprises about 1.7 million distinct CDR3 sequences, 28% of which are singletons, and more than 6% rests with the top ten. Sequences were obtained from blood. The receptors were gathered from a woman under 40 in good health.

This clonotype showed up many times. The chain is built from TRBV29-1 and TRBJ2-7; perhaps TRBD2 as D (5 bases). V lost 7 bases and J lost 0, with 7 bases in between. Germline V gene sequence: CDR1 SQVTM, CDR2 ANQGSEA. The CDR3 covers 11 residues. The CDR3 DNA reads TGCAGCGGCCGGGACTCCTACGAGCAGTACTTC. This encodes CSGRDSYEQYF.

The rearrangement links TRBV20-1 to TRBJ1-4; D not resolved. The germline gives CDR1 DFQATT, CDR2 SNEGSKA (reference sequence). The CDR3 extends over 13 amino acids. V was shortened by 3 bases and J by 8 bases, with 13 bases between the two germline ends. The CDR3 DNA reads TGCAGTGCTAGGGCCCCGCAGGCGGAAAAACTGTTTTTT. Its protein is CSARAPQAEKLFF.

This clonotype was observed at least ten times. The rearrangement joins TRBV12-3 or TRBV12-4 to TRBJ2-4; the D call may be TRBD1 or TRBD2 (7 bases each). The V gene lost 5 bases and the J gene lost 0 bases, with 11 bases spanning the gap. The CDR3 runs to 15 residues. The CDR3 loop is CASSPGGGAKNIQYF. The CDR3 region has the DNA TGTGCCAGCAGTCCAGGGGGGGGAGCCAAAAACATTCAGTACTTC.

The rearrangement joins TRBV18 to TRBJ1-4; 7 bases map to TRBD1. The trim removed 2 bases at V and 3 bases at J, leaving 3 bases unmatched. The CDR3 covers 15 residues. CDR1 KGHSH and CDR2 LQKENI come from the germline V gene. DNA of the CDR3: TGTGCCAGCTCACCAGACAGGGTTGCTAATGAAAAACTGTTTTTT. Translating it yields CASSPDRVANEKLFF.

V gene TRBV5-1 combines with J gene TRBJ1-5; 9 positions agree with TRBD1. After removal of 4 bases from V and 3 bases from J, the junction contained 5 bases not matched to a gene. Germline V gives CDR1 SGHRS, CDR2 YFSETQ. The CDR3 covers 15 residues. CDR3 in DNA: TGCGCCAGCAGCGTCACAGGGGGCAACAATCAGCCCCAGCATTTT. Translating gives CASSVTGGNNQPQHF. Combining the CDR3 with reference TRBV5-1 and TRBJ1-5 gives the whole variable domain KAGVTQTPRYLIKTRGQQVTLSCSPISGHRSVSWYQQTPGQGLQFLFEYFSETQRNKGNFPGRFSGRQFSNSRSEMNVSTLELGDSALYLCASSVTGGNNQPQHFGDGTRLSIL.

This sequence joins TRBV20-1 and TRBJ2-2; D ambiguous. The germline gives CDR1 DFQATT, CDR2 SNEGSKA (reference sequence). The CDR3 is made up of 14 amino acids. Trimming pared 2 bases from V and 7 bases from J, leaving 14 bases between. The CDR3 bases are TGCAGTGCTAGATCCCATGTAGGGATCGGGGAGCTGTTTTTT. The encoded protein is CSARSHVGIGELFF.

This chain's CDR3 is CSSWTATNEKLFF. CDR3 nucleotides: TGCAGTTCTTGGACAGCAACTAATGAAAAACTGTTTTTT. The gene calls are TRBV20-1 and TRBJ1-4; D perhaps matches TRBD1 (6 bases). The V and J ends lost 8 bases and 0 bases respectively, with 10 bases between them. The germline V gene has CDR1 DFQATT and CDR2 SNEGSKA (reference sequence). The CDR3 runs 13 residues.

The CDR3 region has the DNA TGTGCCAGCAGCTTAGCGGGGACTGTCCAGAATGAGCAGTTCTTC. Protein: CASSLAGTVQNEQFF. The chain is built from TRBV11-1 and TRBJ2-1; weak D call: TRBD2 (6 bases). The CDR3 sequence is 15 residues long. Trimming took off 0 bases at V and 7 bases at J, with 13 bases between the two ends. CDR1 and CDR2 from the germline V gene are SGHAT and FQDESV (reference sequence).